A single sample is the source of the 28 T cell receptor beta chains below, sequenced in a study of stem cell transplantation in POMP-related autoinflammatory disease. Generated by immunoSEQ multiplex PCR, the TCRdb table keeps only in-frame clones and is missing some. The sample has around 10,000 clones; roughly 80% are singletons. Sequencing used CD4+ T cells from PBMCs, obtained after stem cell transplantation. The receptors come from a human patient with POMP-related autoinflammation and immune dysregulation (PRAID). Some T cells may arise from the graft donor.

The V call is TRBV11-2, the J call TRBJ2-3, with D tentatively TRBD2 (6 bases). The length of the CDR3 is 16 residues. CDR1 is SGHAT, CDR2 FQNNGV, per germline. V was cut by 6 bases and J by 1 base, with 17 bases left in between. The CDR3, as DNA: TGTGCCAGCAGTTCCGGGACTGGGTACGGCACAGATACGCAGTATTTT. Its translation is CASSSGTGYGTDTQYF. Combining the CDR3 with reference TRBV11-2 and TRBJ2-3 gives the whole variable domain EAGVAQSPRYKIIEKRQSVAFWCNPISGHATLYWYQQILGQGPKLLIQFQNNGVVDDSQLPKDRFSAERLKGVDSTLKIQPAKLEDSAVYLCASSSGTGYGTDTQYFGPGTRLTVL.

The gene calls are TRBV3-1 (or the pseudogene TRBV3-2) and TRBJ2-2; 7 bases are a match to TRBD2. There are 19 residues in the CDR3. Trimming at V came to 2 bases and at J to 5 bases, leaving 17 bases not matched to a gene. Germline lookup yields CDR1 LGHDT and CDR2 YNNKEL (reference sequence). CDR3 nucleotide sequence: TGTGCCAGCAGCCAACCTTACCGAGCTAGCGGACAAAAAACCGGGGAGCTGTTTTTT. This gives the protein CASSQPYRASGQKTGELFF.

For the CDR3, the DNA is TGTGCCAGCAGCTTGGCTGGGGCTGAGGAGTACTATGGCTACACCTTC. Amino acid sequence: CASSLAGAEEYYGYTF. The gene calls are TRBV5-8 and TRBJ1-2, with D perhaps TRBD1 (5 bases). The CDR3 has 16 amino acids. V was cut by 0 bases and J by 3 bases, with 15 bases left in between. Germline V gene sequence: CDR1 SGHTS, CDR2 YDEGEE.

This rearrangement joins TRBV6-6 to TRBJ2-3; 7 bases line up with TRBD2. The germline gives CDR1 MNHNY, CDR2 SVGAGI (reference sequence). The ends lost 5 bases at V and 1 base at J; junction bases unmatched: 9. The length of the CDR3 is 16 residues. DNA of the CDR3: TGTGCCAGCAGTCAGCCTCTAGCGGACCGCACAGATACGCAGTATTTT. This translates into CASSQPLADRTDTQYF.

This clone occurred a few times. This rearrangement joins TRBV30 to TRBJ1-6; 8 nucleotides align to TRBD1. V was pared by 3 bases and J by 11 bases, with 15 bases of the junction left unmatched. The CDR3 extends over 16 amino acids. Germline-derived CDR1 and CDR2 are GTSNPN and SVGIG (reference sequence). The DNA of the CDR3 is TGTGCCTGGAGGGTGGCAGGGACAGGCCGCTGGGCACCCCTCCACTTT. This gives the protein CAWRVAGTGRWAPLHF.

The rearrangement links TRBV7-9 to TRBJ2-7; D perhaps matches TRBD2 (5 bases). The V end lost 2 bases, the J end lost 2 bases, and 13 bases lay between the germline ends. This CDR3 is 15 amino acids long. CDR1 and CDR2 from the germline V gene are SEHNR and FQNEAQ (reference sequence). DNA for the CDR3: TGTGCCAGCAGCTTATATGGGAGACCCACCTACGAGCAGTACTTC. Amino acid sequence: CASSLYGRPTYEQYF. Full variable domain (rest looked up from reference TRBV7-9 and TRBJ2-7): DTGVSQNPRHKITKRGQNVTFRCDPISEHNRLYWYRQTLGQGPEFLTYFQNEAQLEKSRLLSDRFSAERPKGSFSTLEIQRTEQGDSAMYLCASSLYGRPTYEQYFGPGTRLTVT.

The rearrangement joins TRBV6-6 to TRBJ2-1; 14 bases are shared with TRBD2. The J segment lost 0 bases and the V segment lost 6 bases, leaving 13 bases of the junction unmatched. This CDR3 spans 20 amino acids. CDR1 is MNHNY and CDR2 is SVGAGI in the germline V gene (reference sequence). CDR3 in DNA: TGTGCCAGCAGCCGAGGACTAGCGGGAGGTTACGTCAGCTCCTACAATGAGCAGTTCTTC. Protein product: CASSRGLAGGYVSSYNEQFF.

The chain links TRBV7-9 to TRBJ1-3; D ambiguous. CDR1 and CDR2 from the germline V gene are SEHNR and FQNEAQ (reference sequence). Trimming left V 2 bases short and J 0 bases short, with 8 bases between. CDR3 length: 15 amino acids. The CDR3 loop is CASSLRAFSGNTIYF. CDR3 bases: TGTGCCAGCAGCTTACGGGCCTTCTCTGGAAACACCATATATTTT.

Here the CDR3 reads CAISDWGGYTDTQYF. The CDR3 DNA reads TGTGCCATCAGTGACTGGGGGGGATACACAGATACGCAGTATTTT. The rearrangement uses TRBV10-3 and TRBJ2-3; the match to TRBD2 covers 7 bases. This CDR3 spans 15 amino acids. CDR1 and CDR2 from the germline V gene are ENHRY and SYGVKD. Trimming at V came to 3 bases and at J to 2 bases, leaving 5 bases not matched to a gene.

The chain recombines TRBV11-2 with TRBJ2-1; 7 bases line up with TRBD1. The trim removed 5 bases at V and 5 bases at J, leaving 15 bases unmatched. The germline CDR1 and CDR2 sequences are SGHAT and FQNNGV. The CDR3 consists of 17 residues. The CDR3 DNA reads TGTGCCAGCAGCCCTAGACTGGGACAGACCCTTGACAATGAGCAGTTCTTC. Protein: CASSPRLGQTLDNEQFF.

The chain employs TRBV7-9 and TRBJ1-5; 7 bases are a match to TRBD1. Germline V gives CDR1 SEHNR, CDR2 FQNEAQ (reference sequence). The V segment lost 5 bases and the J segment 7 bases; nucleotides outside the gene matches: 5. This CDR3 has 13 amino acids. CDR3 sequence reads: CASSGQQGQPQHF. The CDR3 coding sequence is TGTGCCAGCAGCGGACAACAGGGGCAGCCCCAGCATTTT.

The genes are TRBV10-3 and TRBJ2-1; 7 bases fit TRBD2. The CDR3 length is 18 residues. CDR1 and CDR2 from the germline V gene are ENHRY and SYGVKD. V was pared by 3 bases and J by 6 bases, with 17 bases of the junction left unmatched. CDR3 loop: CAISEPRTSELGSNEQFF. As DNA, the CDR3 is TGTGCCATCAGTGAACCCAGGACTAGTGAATTAGGTTCCAATGAGCAGTTCTTC.

V gene TRBV19 combines with J gene TRBJ2-5, with D hard to call. Deletions cut 5 bases from V and 0 bases from J, with 7 bases between. Germline-derived CDR1 and CDR2 are LNHDA and SQIVND (reference sequence). The CDR3 sequence is 13 residues long. The CDR3 DNA reads TGTGCCAGTAGTCGGGTGGACCAAGAGACCCAGTACTTC. Residues: CASSRVDQETQYF.

The CDR3 spells CASRPRGSYYNEQFF. Here the CDR3 DNA reads TGTGCCAGCCGCCCTAGGGGGTCCTACTACAATGAGCAGTTCTTC. J is TRBJ2-1 and V is TRBV14, with D tentatively TRBD1 (6 bases). Germline V CDR1 and CDR2: SGHDN, FVKESK. CDR3 length: 15 amino acids. V lost 8 bases, J lost 3 bases, and 17 bases lay in between.

The chain is built from TRBV10-3 and TRBJ2-3, with TRBD2 matching over 14 bases. J lost 2 bases, V lost 6 bases, and 7 bases had no gene match. CDR3 length: 17 residues. Germline lookup yields CDR1 ENHRY and CDR2 SYGVKD. CDR3: CAIRSGLAGVATDTQYF. DNA for the CDR3: TGTGCCATCAGATCGGGACTAGCGGGAGTGGCCACAGATACGCAGTATTTT.

The chain uses TRBV12-3 or TRBV12-4 and TRBJ1-2; D is unresolved. Deletions cut 7 bases from V and 1 base from J, with 10 bases between. This CDR3 has 13 residues. CDR3 sequence: CASTRHDNYGYTF. The CDR3 DNA sequence: TGTGCCAGCACCCGACACGATAACTATGGCTACACCTTC.

The chain combines TRBV21-1 with TRBJ2-1; TRBD2, the D gene given by the table, was not confirmed from the DNA. TRBV21-1 is reported as a pseudogene. This CDR3 region has 17 residues. CDR3 in amino acids: CASSKGWPPSSYNEQFF. DNA of the CDR3: TGTGCCAGCAGCAAAGGTTGGCCCCCTAGCTCCTACAATGAGCAGTTCTTC.

The rearrangement links TRBV29-1 to TRBJ2-1, with 8 nucleotides matching TRBD2. Germline V lookup: CDR1 SQVTM, CDR2 ANQGSEA. Trimming removed 8 bases from V and 0 bases from J; junction bases left unmatched: 6. The CDR3 covers 14 residues. CDR3 bases: TGCAGCACTAACCGGGGGGGCTCCTACAATGAGCAGTTCTTC. Translated: CSTNRGGSYNEQFF.

This clone is a singleton in its sample. The chain uses TRBV12-3 or TRBV12-4 and TRBJ2-5, with TRBD2 matching over 9 bases. The V and J ends lost 1 base and 13 bases, in that order; junction bases with no gene match: 4. This CDR3 is built from 12 residues. The CDR3 DNA reads TGTGCCAGCAGTTTAGGGACTAGCGCCCGGTACTTC. Amino acids: CASSLGTSARYF.

The chain uses TRBV9 and TRBJ2-2; no reliable D call. The CDR3 spans 14 residues. Per the germline V gene, CDR1 is SGDLS and CDR2 is YYNGEE. The V end was cut by 3 bases, the J end by 1 base, with 7 bases between. CDR3 amino acids: CASSGGMNTGELFF. CDR3 DNA: TGTGCCAGCAGCGGGGGAATGAACACCGGGGAGCTGTTTTTT.

The chain links TRBV15 to TRBJ2-5; 7 positions match TRBD1. From germline, CDR1 is LNHNV and CDR2 YYDKDF (reference sequence). V lost 1 base to trimming and J lost 5 bases; unmatched junction nucleotides: 4. The length of the CDR3 is 14 residues. The CDR3 nucleotides are TGTGCCACCAGCAGAGTCGTCAGGGGGGAGACCCAGTACTTC. It codes for CATSRVVRGETQYF.

The sample holds a few counts of this clone. This chain joins TRBV30 and TRBJ1-5; a weak D match, TRBD1 (5 bases). The length of the CDR3 is 13 residues. Germline CDR1 GTSNPN, CDR2 SVGIG (reference sequence). The V and J ends lost 1 base and 7 bases respectively, with 11 bases between them. The CDR3 protein is CAWSAQGIQPQHF. The DNA for the CDR3 is TGTGCCTGGAGTGCCCAGGGAATACAGCCCCAGCATTTT. The variable domain in full, with the rest retrieved from reference TRBV30 and TRBJ1-5, is SQTIHQWPATLVQPVGSPLSLECTVEGTSNPNLYWYRQAAGRGLQLLFYSVGIGQISSEVPQNLSASRPQDRQFILSSKKLLLSDSGFYLCAWSAQGIQPQHFGDGTRLSIL.

This clone was recorded once. This rearrangement joins TRBV6-5 to TRBJ2-3, with D perhaps TRBD1 (5 bases). Germline V gives CDR1 MNHEY, CDR2 SVGAGI. Trimming took off 4 bases at V and 9 bases at J, with 14 bases between the two ends. The CDR3 consists of 13 residues. CDR3 sequence: CASSLGERATQYF. Written as DNA, the CDR3 is TGTGCCAGCAGTTTAGGGGAAAGAGCAACGCAGTATTTT.

The CDR3 nucleotides read TGTGCCAGTAGTGATTGGGGGACAGGGAAGGACACCGGGGAGCTGTTTTTT. Residues: CASSDWGTGKDTGELFF. The chain combines TRBV19 with TRBJ2-2, with TRBD1 identical over 9 bases. The V gene end was trimmed by 5 bases and the J gene end by 3 bases; junction bases not matched to a gene: 10. Per the germline V gene, CDR1 is LNHDA and CDR2 is SQIVND (reference sequence). This CDR3 is 17 amino acids long.

The V gene is TRBV9, the J gene TRBJ2-7; D perhaps matches TRBD2 (5 bases). Germline-derived CDR1 and CDR2 are SGDLS and YYNGEE. The CDR3 sequence is 15 residues long. V dropped 0 bases and J dropped 2 bases, with 12 bases sitting between them. The CDR3 protein is CASSVEGARPYEQYF. For the CDR3, the DNA is TGTGCCAGCAGCGTAGAGGGAGCGCGGCCCTACGAGCAGTACTTC. The variable domain in full, with the rest retrieved from reference TRBV9 and TRBJ2-7, is DSGVTQTPKHLITATGQRVTLRCSPRSGDLSVYWYQQSLDQGLQFLIQYYNGEERAKGNILERFSAQQFPDLHSELNLSSLELGDSALYFCASSVEGARPYEQYFGPGTRLTVT.

V gene TRBV5-5 combines with J gene TRBJ2-7, with 10 bases aligning to TRBD2. There are 15 residues in the CDR3. V dropped 0 bases and J dropped 3; count of bases not matched to a gene: 3. CDR1 and CDR2 (germline): SGHKS, YYEKEE (reference sequence). The DNA of the CDR3 is TGTGCCAGCAGCTTGGAGCTAGCGGGAGTCTACGAGCAGTACTTC. Amino acids: CASSLELAGVYEQYF.

The chain carries TRBV14 and TRBJ2-1, with D tentatively TRBD1 (6 bases). Germline values: CDR1 SGHDN, CDR2 FVKESK. This CDR3 contains 15 residues. Trimming shortened V by 6 bases and J by 0 bases, and 12 bases separated the two germline ends. CDR3 sequence (DNA): TGTGCCAGCAGACGAGGACAGAACTCCTACAATGAGCAGTTCTTC. As protein: CASRRGQNSYNEQFF.

This clone was found once. This CDR3 reads CSVTSPGDTYNEQFF. CDR3 bases: TGCAGCGTTACTTCGCCGGGGGACACATACAATGAGCAGTTCTTC. J is TRBJ2-1 and V is TRBV29-1; D tentatively fits TRBD1 or TRBD2 (6 bases each). Germline CDR1 SQVTM, CDR2 ANQGSEA. V gave up 5 bases and J gave up 4 bases, with 18 bases separating them. The CDR3 length is 15 residues.